These T cell receptor beta chains were read from a single sample in a study of T-cell reconstitution after alpha-beta-depleted transplantation in children. TCRdb re-called the PCR reads with MiXCR, one entry per CDR3 protein. The data show 100,000 or so distinct CDR3 sequences, around 6% seen once. This specimen was PBMCs, mostly from graft donor cells, taken 60 days after TCRalphabeta/CD19-depleted stem cell transplant. These receptors originate from a female patient aged 2-9 years who had a stem cell transplant for Fanconi anemia, so the T cells may come from the graft donor. Each CDR3 is given without its conserved first and last residue.

TRBV7-8	TRBJ2-2	ASSRGQAGWGANTGELF
TRBV2	TRBJ1-5	ASSEGGQPQH
TRBV7-3	TRBJ2-7	ASSPSTWMGVQY
TRBV7-6	TRBJ2-7	ASSLESGEGREQY
TRBV7-9	TRBJ2-5	ASSRSRDRVLETQY
TRBV5-1	TRBJ2-7	ASSATGRGEQY
TRBV7-9	TRBJ2-7	ASSLIRDSYEQY
TRBV20-1	TRBJ1-1	SARDTVSTEAF
TRBV2	TRBJ2-5	ASRRGYQETQY
TRBV7-3	TRBJ1-2	ASSLPPGQVLEGYT
TRBV5-1	TRBJ2-7	ASSGTGYYEQY
TRBV11-2	TRBJ1-2	ASSLAASNYGYT
TRBV6-2/TRBV6-3	TRBJ2-7	ASKESYEQY
TRBV29-1	TRBJ2-1	STEGLAGGYEQF
TRBV12-3/TRBV12-4	TRBJ1-6	ASSFFQWGSNSPLH
TRBV12-3/TRBV12-4	TRBJ2-5	AISLYFGGAGGQETQY
TRBV12-3/TRBV12-4	TRBJ1-5	ASSVGQGLNQPQH
TRBV6-5	TRBJ2-5	ASSYFLGGRSETQY
TRBV11-2	TRBJ2-1	ASSFVGTSGTYSSYNEQF
TRBV7-3	TRBJ1-3	ASSLNTGVGGNTIY
TRBV20-1	TRBJ2-1	CAATSGGRISYNEQF
TRBV28	TRBJ1-5	ASSLNREPQH
TRBV10-3	TRBJ2-5	AISEPDHRGGTRETQY
TRBV19	TRBJ2-1	ASSTAGGTYNEQF
TRBV2	TRBJ2-5	ASSAESGRFQETQY
TRBV7-2	TRBJ2-1	ASSYHGLVSLSGEQF
TRBV5-6	TRBJ2-5	ASSLGRGYQETQY
TRBV28	TRBJ1-5	ASSFPHRVDQPQH
TRBV7-9	TRBJ2-4	ASGLAKNIQY
TRBV28	TRBJ1-5	ASSLIGDYSNQPQH
TRBV4-1	TRBJ1-4	ASSRAGGSFNEKLF
TRBV29-1	TRBJ1-2	SFTGDYGYT
TRBV5-1	TRBJ2-4	ASSAIPGQYALAKNIQY
TRBV7-3	TRBJ2-2	ASSQQVANTGELF
TRBV29-1	TRBJ2-3	SVGFSTDTQY
TRBV20-1	TRBJ2-3	SALKGGPHTDTQY
TRBV12-3/TRBV12-4	TRBJ1-3	ASSSPLSGRRNTIY
TRBV4-2	TRBJ2-5	ASSQIAGGPGEETQY
TRBV4-2	TRBJ1-2	ASSQAGVGYT
TRBV9	TRBJ1-4	ASSVAGGSNEKLF
TRBV12-3/TRBV12-4	TRBJ1-2	ASSFLGTGVNWA
TRBV7-2	TRBJ1-2	ASSLEFSRGAEGYT
TRBV6-1	TRBJ2-2	ASSDDRDSGELF
TRBV6-5	TRBJ1-2	ASGTTGKNNYGYT